This is a list of T cell receptor beta chains from one sample in a study of T cell repertoires in cytomegalovirus infection. Each CDR3 protein gets one entry after TCRdb re-called the reads with MiXCR. The sample contains 300,000 or so distinct CDR3 sequences, more than 20% of which appear only once. Specimen: PBMCs. These receptors all come from a human donor in good health (CMV status not recorded). Some clones in this sample may be carry-over from other donors' samples. Both conserved end residues are part of each CDR3. A D gene is named only where the DNA matches it firmly.

-	TRBV28	TRBJ2-7	CASSLVIGQGGFEQYF
TRBD1	TRBV29-1	TRBJ2-1	CSVGDRAAYNEQFF
-	TRBV28	TRBJ1-2	CASSPQGRGNYGYTF
TRBD1	TRBV20-1	TRBJ2-1	CSASQGGEQFF
-	TRBV5-6	TRBJ1-1	CASSLMTGTELMNTEAFF
TRBD2	TRBV4-1	TRBJ2-1	CASSQGLAVVSYNEQFF
-	TRBV28	TRBJ2-7	CASSPQDRSGQYF
TRBD2	TRBV29-1	TRBJ2-1	CSGYGTSGSYNEQFF
-	TRBV11-2	TRBJ2-3	CASSLVGLSTDTQYF
-	TRBV12-3/TRBV12-4	TRBJ2-2	CASAPVGLVSTGELFF
-	TRBV12-3/TRBV12-4	TRBJ1-3	CASSVTAGNTIYF
TRBD1	TRBV7-8	TRBJ2-7	CASSSRTGAPYEQYF
-	TRBV7-2	TRBJ2-4	CASRQGGAGNIQYF
-	TRBV24-1	TRBJ2-7	CATSDLHEQYF
TRBD1	TRBV11-2	TRBJ2-3	CASSLLYRGSTDTQYF
TRBD2	TRBV18	TRBJ2-1	CASSPTSASSYNEQFF
TRBD2	TRBV19	TRBJ2-7	CASSSYGTSGRVSEQYF
-	TRBV3-1	TRBJ2-7	CASSHRLGYYEQYF
-	TRBV7-6	TRBJ1-3	CASSLSASSPSSGNTIYF
TRBD2	TRBV7-2	TRBJ2-7	CASKSGSARGEQYF
-	TRBV7-2	TRBJ2-1	CASSLIEGRNEQFF
-	TRBV11-2	TRBJ1-2	CASARDNYGYTF
-	TRBV15	TRBJ2-1	CATSRVQRWTYNEQFF
-	TRBV2	TRBJ2-1	CASTRRNNEQFF
-	TRBV11-2	TRBJ2-1	CASSPGRRGPIPYNEQFF
-	TRBV14	TRBJ2-7	CASSQDWVYEQYF
TRBD2	TRBV29-1	TRBJ2-7	CSVAWLAGVPTEQYF
-	TRBV20-1	TRBJ1-5	CSARVGSNQPQHF
-	TRBV11-2	TRBJ2-2	CASSLDFTPGELFF
TRBD1	TRBV12-3/TRBV12-4	TRBJ2-5	CASSSPGQGLETQYF
-	TRBV6-2/TRBV6-3	TRBJ1-6	CASTLTGSRSPLHF
-	TRBV10-3	TRBJ2-7	CATQFGSNRYF
TRBD1	TRBV12-3/TRBV12-4	TRBJ2-7	CASSFGQGGDEQYF